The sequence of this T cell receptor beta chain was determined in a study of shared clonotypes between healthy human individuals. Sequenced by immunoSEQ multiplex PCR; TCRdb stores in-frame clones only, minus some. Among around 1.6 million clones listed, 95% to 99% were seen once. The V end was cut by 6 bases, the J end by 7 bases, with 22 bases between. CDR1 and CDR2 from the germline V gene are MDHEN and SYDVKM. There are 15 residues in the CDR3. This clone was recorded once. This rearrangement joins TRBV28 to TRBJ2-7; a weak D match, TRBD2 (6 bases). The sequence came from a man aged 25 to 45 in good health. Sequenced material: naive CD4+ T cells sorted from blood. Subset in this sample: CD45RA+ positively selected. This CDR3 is CASSPATGWAGEQYF. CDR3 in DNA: TGTGCCAGCAGCCCCGCAACCGGCTGGGCGGGAGAGCAGTACTTC.